This entry lists 5 T cell receptor beta chains sequenced from one sample in a study of post-analysis software for immune sequencing data. General study findings and limits: The study found TRBV5-6, TRBV5-1 and TRBV20-1 among a handful of TRBV segments more frequent in patients than controls.

The antigens for these receptors are not known. Unique molecular identifiers tagged the TCR beta cDNA libraries. TCRdb ran MiXCR on the PCR reads and lists one entry per CDR3 protein. The table records some 690,000 distinct CDR3 sequences, roughly three fifths of them present only once. The sample was blood. These receptors were collected from a girl aged 2 to 9 with multiple sclerosis.

The chain is built from TRBV12-3 or TRBV12-4 and TRBJ1-1, with TRBD1 matching 9 bases. The CDR3 loop spans 16 amino acids. V dropped 6 bases and J dropped 4; count of bases not matched to a gene: 12. DNA for the CDR3: TGTGCCAGCAGCTGGACAGGGGTTTTACGGGGCACTGAAGCTTTCTTT. Amino acid sequence: CASSWTGVLRGTEAFF.

This clonotype was detected only a few times. The CDR3 DNA reads TGCGCCAGCAGCCAGGCACAGGGGGCTCCTAATGAAAAACTGTTTTTT. The encoded protein is CASSQAQGAPNEKLFF. This chain joins TRBV4-3 and TRBJ1-4; TRBD1 matches at 9 bases. Trimming cost V 3 bases and J 3 bases; bases outside gene matches: 5. CDR1 is LGHNA, CDR2 YSLEER, per germline. The CDR3 is 16 residues long.

The gene calls are TRBV20-1 and TRBJ2-5; the D call may be TRBD1 or TRBD2 (5 bases each). The germline V gene encodes CDR1 DFQATT and CDR2 SNEGSKA (reference sequence). There are 18 residues in the CDR3. Trimming cost V 4 bases and J 0 bases, with 24 bases left between them. CDR3: CSATFVGGDSWYQETQYF. The DNA for the CDR3 is TGCAGTGCTACCTTCGTTGGGGGAGACTCTTGGTACCAAGAGACCCAGTACTTC.

V gene TRBV12-3 or TRBV12-4 combines with J gene TRBJ1-2; no clear D gene. This CDR3 spans 11 amino acids. V was cut by 3 bases and J by 8 bases, with 7 bases left in between. The CDR3 protein is CASSFISGYTF. CDR3 nucleotide sequence: TGTGCCAGCAGTTTCATTAGCGGCTACACCTTC.

The V call is TRBV6-2 or TRBV6-3, the J call TRBJ2-7; weak D call: TRBD1 (6 bases). Germline assignment: CDR1 MNHEY and CDR2 SVGEGT. This CDR3 has 12 residues. Trimming shortened V by 5 bases and J by 4 bases, and 9 bases separated the two germline ends. The CDR3 here is CASSHGTYEQYF. CDR3 nucleotide sequence: TGTGCCAGCAGTCACGGGACATACGAGCAGTACTTC.